These T cell receptor beta chains were read from a single sample in a study of cytomegalovirus exposure and HLA in healthy donors. Sequencing was performed with immunoSEQ multiplex PCR; in TCRdb, only in-frame clones are kept and a portion is missing. The sample has around 200,000 clones, less than 85% seen once. The specimen sequenced was PBMCs. The receptors were gathered from a boy between 10 and 17 years old in good health and CMV-seronegative. CDR3s include the opening cysteine and the closing phenylalanine or tryptophan. A D gene is named only where the DNA matches it firmly. Only some rows state a clone size, as once, few, many or a class for expanded clones.

few TRBJ2-3 TRBD2 TRBV5-6 TGTGCCAGCAGCTTGGCCTTTAGCGGGGGGGGCACAGATACGCAGTATTTT CASSLAFSGGGTDTQYF
NA TRBJ1-2 NA TRBV7-9 TGTGCCAGCAGCCCCACAGGGATCTATGGCTACACCTTC CASSPTGIYGYTF
once TRBJ1-3 NA TRBV16 TGTGCCAGCAGCCAAGTGATGGGGGGGAAGACTGGAAACACCATATATTTT CASSQVMGGKTGNTIYF
NA TRBJ2-3 TRBD2 TRBV13 TGTGCCAGCAGCCGACTAGCGGGAGGCACAGATACGCAGTATTTT CASSRLAGGTDTQYF
NA TRBJ1-1 NA TRBV6-5 TGTGCCAGCCAAGGACTGAGGAACACTGAAGCTTTCTTT CASQGLRNTEAFF
NA TRBJ2-5 TRBD1 TRBV19 TGTGCCAGTAGTATAGGCGCACAGGGGCAAGAGACCCAGTACTTC CASSIGAQGQETQYF
NA TRBJ2-2 NA TRBV6-1 TGTGCCAGCAGTGGATTTACTACGAACACCGGGGAGCTGTTTTTT CASSGFTTNTGELFF
NA TRBJ2-5 TRBD2 TRBV7-7 TGTGCTAGCAGCTTAGACCTCACGGGACTAGTAAACCAAGAGACCCAGTACTTC CASSLDLTGLVNQETQYF
once TRBJ1-1 NA TRBV18 TGTGCCAGCTCACTGGGAGGCGGCACTGAAGCTTTCTTT CASSLGGGTEAFF
NA TRBJ2-7 TRBD2 TRBV5-6 TGTGCCAGCAGCGAGATAGCAGGAACTCTAGCGGGAGGGTACGAGCAGTACTTC CASSEIAGTLAGGYEQYF
NA TRBJ1-2 TRBD1 TRBV29-1 TGCAGCGTTGAAGATCCAGGGGGTGGCTACACCTTC CSVEDPGGGYTF
NA TRBJ1-1 NA TRBV6-4 TGTGCCAGCAGCCGGGGAAAGGACACTGAAGCTTTCTTT CASSRGKDTEAFF
once TRBJ1-1 NA TRBV27 TGTGCCAGCAGTTTGGTCGGAGACACTGAAGCTTTCTTT CASSLVGDTEAFF
NA TRBJ2-5 TRBD2 TRBV5-1 TGCGCCAGCAGCTTGAGAACTAGCGGCCAAGAGACCCAGTACTTC CASSLRTSGQETQYF
NA TRBJ2-7 NA TRBV30 TGTGCCTGGAGCGTGGACAGCTCCTACGAGCAGTACTTC CAWSVDSSYEQYF
NA TRBJ1-4 TRBD1 TRBV6-5 TGTGCCAGCAGTTACGGGACAGGGGGATCACTGTTTTTT CASSYGTGGSLFF
NA TRBJ2-1 NA TRBV9 TGTGCCAGCAGCGTCCTAGACCTAGCGAGAGACTACAATGAGCAGTTCTTC CASSVLDLARDYNEQFF
NA TRBJ2-1 NA TRBV4-1 TGCGCCAGCAGCCAAGATACGTCCTCGGGTCTCCCCTACAATGAGCAGTTCTTC CASSQDTSSGLPYNEQFF
NA TRBJ2-5 TRBD1 TRBV5-6 TGTGCCAGCAGCTTGGAACTGGCAGGGGGAGAGACCCAGTACTTC CASSLELAGGETQYF
NA TRBJ2-2 TRBD1 TRBV10-3 TGTGCCATCAGCTGGACAGGGGAAGGGGAGCTGTTTTTT CAISWTGEGELFF
NA TRBJ1-2 NA TRBV7-2 TGTGCCAGCAGCTTAACTTGGAGGGTGGGCTATGGCTACACCTTC CASSLTWRVGYGYTF
once TRBJ2-5 NA TRBV7-6 TGTGCCAGCGGCGGGGAGACCCAGTACTTC CASGGETQYF
NA TRBJ1-1 NA TRBV5-6 TGTGCCAGCAGCCGGGGAGTCATGAACACTGAAGCTTTCTTT CASSRGVMNTEAFF
few TRBJ1-1 NA TRBV4-3 TGCGCCAGCAGCCATTTGGGAGGGGTAGCTTTCTTT CASSHLGGVAFF
NA TRBJ2-1 TRBD1 TRBV5-1 TGCGCCAGCAGCTGGGCCTCAGGGGGCGAGTCCAATGAGCAGTTCTTC CASSWASGGESNEQFF
NA TRBJ1-2 TRBD1 TRBV9 TGTGCCAGCAGCGTCGGAGACAGGGCCTATGGCTACACCTTC CASSVGDRAYGYTF
few TRBJ1-2 NA TRBV7-2 TGTGCCAGCAGCTTAAACAGCAATGGCTACACCTTC CASSLNSNGYTF
NA TRBJ2-5 TRBD2 TRBV15 TGTGCCACCAGCAGAGAACCCCTCGTCGGGCTAGCGGGGACTAGAGAGACCCAGTACTTC CATSREPLVGLAGTRETQYF
NA TRBJ1-6 TRBD1 TRBV30 TGTGCCTGGAGGGCCGGGACAGGGGCCAATTCACCCCTCCACTTT CAWRAGTGANSPLHF
few TRBJ2-7 NA TRBV5-6 TGTGCCAGCAGCTTGGGGCCCGAGCAGTACTTC CASSLGPEQYF
NA TRBJ1-5 TRBD1 TRBV6-1 TGTGCCAGCAGTGTAAACAGGGGGAGCAATCAGCCCCAGCATTTT CASSVNRGSNQPQHF
NA TRBJ1-3 TRBD1 TRBV7-9 TGTGCCAGCAGCCGGGGACAGACCAGAAACACCATATATTTT CASSRGQTRNTIYF
NA TRBJ2-5 NA TRBV7-3 TGTGCCAGCAGCTTAATGCCGGGGGTAGAAGAGACCCAGTACTTC CASSLMPGVEETQYF
NA TRBJ1-1 NA TRBV6-6 TGTGCCAGCAGTTACTTCCCTCAGACAGACACTGAAGCTTTCTTT CASSYFPQTDTEAFF
NA TRBJ1-3 TRBD1 TRBV6-4 TGTGCCAGCAGTACGGGACAGGGGGCCCAAATCTCTGGAAACACCATATATTTT CASSTGQGAQISGNTIYF
NA TRBJ2-5 TRBD2 TRBV9 TGTGCCAGCAGCGGAGGGACTAGCGGACAGGAGACCCAGTACTTC CASSGGTSGQETQYF
many TRBJ2-2 NA TRBV10-3 TGTGCCATCATGTATTCCGGGGAGCTGTTTTTT CAIMYSGELFF